Sequencing of this T cell receptor (beta chain) was carried out in a study of identical twins. In TCRdb, the 5' RACE reads were re-called with MiXCR into one record per CDR3 protein. The sample carries around 490,000 distinct CDR3 sequences, about 16% recorded once. General study points: With monozygotic twins, out-of-frame TCR alpha sharing exceeded what models estimated.

Turning to this clonotype: No antigen is known for it.

The data were also submitted as part of a second study, on yellow fever vaccine responses in identical twins.

This receptor was taken from a woman aged 18-29 years in good health. The specimen sequenced was CD4+ T cells sorted from blood.

The CDR3 bases are TGTGCCAGCAGCTCTCTCCGACAGCGTGAAGCTTTCTTT. Protein product: CASSSLRQREAFF. The gene calls are TRBV13 and TRBJ1-1; D may be TRBD1 (5 bases). Germline CDR1 and CDR2: PRHDT and FYEKMQ (reference sequence). V was trimmed by 4 bases and J by 7 bases, leaving 13 bases between them. This CDR3 is built from 13 residues.